The 21 T cell receptor beta chains below were found in one sample sequenced in a study of naive and memory T cell subsets. Whole-study findings and limits: A few larger clonotypes appeared in naive repertoires, especially CD8, possibly memory cells re-expressing CD45RA.

An equimolar mix of two oligonucleotides served as the beta constant-region primer for TRBC1 and TRBC2. Four rounds of PCR amplified the ligated cDNA using nested alpha and beta constant-region primers plus SP2. TCRdb ran MiXCR on the UMI-ligation and nested PCR reads and lists one entry per CDR3 protein. The sample gives about 150,000 distinct CDR3 sequences, approximately 22% of which show up once; approximately 0.1% is in the top ten. Which antigens these TCRs recognize remains unknown. The sample taken for sequencing was naive CD4+ T cells from blood. The receptors come from a human donor in good health.

This rearrangement joins TRBV7-6 to TRBJ2-7; D is unclear. Trimming removed 0 bases from V and 0 bases from J, with 15 bases in between. The CDR3 covers 17 residues. Germline V gives CDR1 SGHVS, CDR2 FNYEAQ. The DNA of the CDR3 is TGTGCCAGCAGCTTAGCCATGGGCACCCTTCGCTCCTACGAGCAGTACTTC. This gives the protein CASSLAMGTLRSYEQYF.

This rearrangement joins TRBV4-3 to TRBJ2-2, with D possibly being TRBD1 (5 bases). The CDR3 loop spans 13 amino acids. Germline CDR1 and CDR2: LGHNA and YSLEER. The V end was cut by 8 bases, the J end by 1 base, with 8 bases between. The CDR3 DNA reads TGCGCCAGCCGGCAGGGGAACACCGGGGAGCTGTTTTTT. Translated: CASRQGNTGELFF.

This chain connects TRBV20-1 to TRBJ1-5; 8 nucleotides match TRBD1. The germline gives CDR1 DFQATT, CDR2 SNEGSKA (reference sequence). The V gene end was trimmed by 7 bases and the J gene end by 5 bases; junction bases not matched to a gene: 4. This CDR3 contains 12 residues. CDR3 nucleotides: TGCAGTGTGCACAGGGGGGATCAGCCCCAGCATTTT. Residues: CSVHRGDQPQHF.

The chain combines TRBV15 with TRBJ2-1, with D perhaps assigned TRBD1 or TRBD2 (5 bases each). Germline loops: CDR1 LNHNV, CDR2 YYDKDF (reference sequence). The V end was cut by 2 bases, the J end by 6 bases, with 17 bases between. The CDR3 has 16 amino acids. CDR3 coding DNA: TGTGCCACCAGCAGAACCGGGACCCCGAAAGGCAATGAGCAGTTCTTC. Its translation: CATSRTGTPKGNEQFF. Supplemented by reference TRBV15 and TRBJ2-1, the full variable domain reads DAMVIQNPRYQVTQFGKPVTLSCSQTLNHNVMYWYQQKSSQAPKLLFHYYDKDFNNEADTPDNFQSRRPNTSFCFLDIRSPGLGDTAMYLCATSRTGTPKGNEQFFGPGTRLTVL.

V gene TRBV12-3 or TRBV12-4 combines with J gene TRBJ2-4, with D possibly matching TRBD1 (5 bases). There are 15 residues in the CDR3. Trimming pared 5 bases from V and 0 bases from J, leaving 11 bases between. The CDR3 protein is CASSPRVLAKNIQYF. The CDR3 DNA follows: TGTGCCAGCAGTCCCAGGGTGCTAGCCAAAAACATTCAGTACTTC.

This sequence joins TRBV29-1 and TRBJ2-7; D possibly corresponds to TRBD1 (6 bases). The germline CDR1 and CDR2 sequences are SQVTM and ANQGSEA. V lost 6 bases to trimming and J lost 6 bases, with 18 bases between them. The CDR3 has 13 residues. CDR3 protein: CSVAQGLRREQYF. As DNA, the CDR3 is TGCAGCGTCGCGCAGGGGCTACGGCGCGAGCAGTACTTC.

This clonotype occurred a few times. This chain joins TRBV19 and TRBJ1-2; possibly TRBD1 for D (6 bases). This CDR3 comprises 12 residues. Germline V CDR1 and CDR2: LNHDA, SQIVND (reference sequence). V lost 7 bases and J lost 2, with 8 bases in between. CDR3 protein: CASNDRNYGYTF. In DNA, the CDR3 is TGTGCCAGTAACGACAGGAACTATGGCTACACCTTC. Complete variable domain (other parts from reference TRBV19 and TRBJ1-2): DGGITQSPKYLFRKEGQNVTLSCEQNLNHDAMYWYRQDPGQGLRLIYYSQIVNDFQKGDIAEGYSVSREKKESFPLTVTSAQKNPTAFYLCASNDRNYGYTFGSGTRLTVV.

V usage is TRBV6-2 or TRBV6-3 and J usage is TRBJ2-3; D possibly corresponds to TRBD2 (6 bases). V lost 6 bases to trimming and J lost 0 bases, with 13 bases between them. Germline V CDR1 and CDR2: MNHEY, SVGEGT. The CDR3 has 15 amino acids. In DNA form, the CDR3 reads TGTGCCAGCAGCCATTCCCGGGGGAGCACAGATACGCAGTATTTT. It yields the protein CASSHSRGSTDTQYF.

J is TRBJ1-2 and V is TRBV9; D may be TRBD1 (6 bases). The V end was cut by 4 bases, the J end by 9 bases, with 19 bases between. Germline V CDR1 and CDR2: SGDLS, YYNGEE. This CDR3 region has 14 residues. CDR3 nucleotide sequence: TGTGCCAGCAGCCCCGAACCGGGGGCCTTAAGCTACACCTTC. It translates to CASSPEPGALSYTF.

The gene calls are TRBV10-3 and TRBJ2-1; no definite D call. The CDR3 totals 11 residues. Germline V gene data show CDR1 as ENHRY and CDR2 as SYGVKD. V lost 3 bases and J lost 7, with 4 bases in between. CDR3 sequence: CAISEGNEQFF. In DNA form, the CDR3 reads TGTGCCATCAGTGAAGGTAATGAGCAGTTCTTC.

This clonotype appeared many times. The chain combines TRBV27 with TRBJ2-5; a weak D match, TRBD1 (5 bases). The V gene lost 5 bases and the J gene lost 7 bases, with 17 bases spanning the gap. The CDR3 has 14 amino acids. The germline V gene has CDR1 MNHEY and CDR2 SMNVEV (reference sequence). The CDR3 spells CASSTGSRAGTQYF. CDR3 DNA sequence: TGTGCCAGCAGTACAGGATCTAGGGCTGGGACCCAGTACTTC.

The chain combines TRBV15 with TRBJ1-2; D is possibly TRBD1 (6 bases). Trimming took 2 bases from V and 5 from J, leaving 18 bases between them. CDR1 and CDR2 from the germline V gene are LNHNV and YYDKDF (reference sequence). This CDR3 spans 16 amino acids. Here the CDR3 DNA reads TGTGCCACCAGCAGAAGGTTAGGTTGGGGGCCATATGGCTACACCTTC. This gives the protein CATSRRLGWGPYGYTF.

The V and J genes are TRBV11-1 and TRBJ2-7; possibly TRBD1 for D (5 bases). Germline CDR1 reads SGHAT; CDR2 reads FQDESV (reference sequence). Between the trimmed V and J ends, which lost 0 bases and 3 bases, there was a span of 15 bases. The CDR3 length is 16 residues. The CDR3 region has the DNA TGTGCCAGCAGCTTAGCTATGGATAGGGGTAACTACGAGCAGTACTTC. It codes for CASSLAMDRGNYEQYF.

This clonotype was detected only a few times. The V call is TRBV7-9, the J call TRBJ1-5; D unresolved. Germline CDR1 reads SEHNR; CDR2 reads FQNEAQ (reference sequence). The CDR3 sequence is 16 residues long. Trimming pared 4 bases from V and 2 bases from J, leaving 15 bases between. The CDR3 DNA reads TGTGCCAGCAGCTATAGCCCCCGGGCGGGCAATCAGCCCCAGCATTTT. Its translation is CASSYSPRAGNQPQHF.

In DNA form, the CDR3 reads TGTGCCAGCAGCGAACTGCGACTAGCGGGAGCGTTGTATGAGCAGTTCTTC. Amino acids: CASSELRLAGALYEQFF. V is TRBV7-2 and J is TRBJ2-1; 12 bases match TRBD2. CDR1 SGHTA and CDR2 FQGNSA come from the germline V gene. The V and J ends lost 5 bases and 8 bases, in that order; junction bases with no gene match: 13. This CDR3 has 17 residues.

This clonotype was counted between two and nine times. The chain links TRBV20-1 to TRBJ2-7; 7 nucleotides align to TRBD1. The CDR3 covers 13 residues. The ends lost 5 bases at V and 3 bases at J; junction bases unmatched: 7. Germline V gives CDR1 DFQATT, CDR2 SNEGSKA (reference sequence). The CDR3 region is CSAPRRDSYEQYF. The CDR3 DNA follows: TGCAGTGCTCCACGCCGGGACAGCTACGAGCAGTACTTC.

The gene calls are TRBV28 and TRBJ2-7; D remains unclear. The V end lost 3 bases, the J end lost 2 bases, and 5 bases lay between the germline ends. The length of the CDR3 is 12 residues. In germline, CDR1 is MDHEN, CDR2 SYDVKM. In DNA, the CDR3 is TGTGCCAGCAGTTTTTACGCCTACGAGCAGTACTTC. Translating gives CASSFYAYEQYF. Based on the CDR3 plus reference TRBV28 and TRBJ2-7, the full variable domain is DVKVTQSSRYLVKRTGEKVFLECVQDMDHENMFWYRQDPGLGLRLIYFSYDVKMKEKGDIPEGYSVSREKKERFSLILESASTNQTSMYLCASSFYAYEQYFGPGTRLTVT.

This sequence joins TRBV5-4 and TRBJ2-2; no firm D call. Looked up from germline, CDR1 is SGHNT and CDR2 is YYREEE (reference sequence). The V and J ends lost 5 bases and 4 bases respectively, with 9 bases between them. This CDR3 has 13 amino acids. The CDR3 reads CASSTDGTGELFF. The CDR3 coding sequence is TGTGCCAGCAGTACCGACGGCACCGGGGAGCTGTTTTTT.

For the CDR3, the DNA is TGTGCCAGCAGCTTAACGGGACAGAGCTCCTACAATGAGCAGTTCTTC. Amino acids: CASSLTGQSSYNEQFF. The chain has TRBV7-2 and TRBJ2-1; 7 nucleotides line up with TRBD1. This CDR3 region has 16 residues. V lost 2 bases and J lost 0; bases outside the gene matches: 4. Germline-derived CDR1 and CDR2 are SGHTA and FQGNSA.

The chain combines TRBV12-3 or TRBV12-4 with TRBJ2-4; no definite D call. CDR3 length: 16 residues. V lost 3 bases, J lost 0 bases, and 12 bases lay in between. The CDR3 DNA follows: TGTGCCAGCAGTTTTGGGCTGAACCTAGCCAAAAACATTCAGTACTTC. It encodes CASSFGLNLAKNIQYF.

There are many counts of this clonotype. The rearrangement joins TRBV14 to TRBJ2-1; a weak D match, TRBD1 (6 bases). The CDR3 is 15 amino acids. V lost 1 base and J 1 base, leaving 8 bases between the germline ends. Per germline, CDR1 SGHDN and CDR2 FVKESK. Written as DNA, the CDR3 is TGTGCCAGCAGCCAAGTACAGGGTTCCTACAATGAGCAGTTCTTC. The encoded protein is CASSQVQGSYNEQFF. Together with reference TRBV14 and TRBJ2-1, the CDR3 gives the full variable domain: EAGVTQFPSHSVIEKGQTVTLRCDPISGHDNLYWYRRVMGKEIKFLLHFVKESKQDESGMPNNRFLAERTGGTYSTLKVQPAELEDSGVYFCASSQVQGSYNEQFFGPGTRLTVL.